These 2 T cell receptor beta chains were all obtained from the same sample, sequenced in a study of shared clonotypes between healthy human individuals. Assay used: immunoSEQ multiplex PCR; TCRdb lists only in-frame clones, some missing. The sample consists of approximately 1.4 million clones, approximately 98% of them appearing once. Material: naive CD4+ T cells sorted from blood. Subset of the sample: CD45RA+ positively selected. The receptors were sampled from a man under 40 in good health.

V and J are TRBV11-2 and TRBJ2-5; 7 bases agree with TRBD1. CDR3 length: 14 residues. V trimming: 3 bases; J trimming: 2 bases; junction bases outside the gene matches: 3. CDR1 and CDR2 (germline): SGHAT, FQNNGV. The CDR3 protein is CASSFNRGQETQYF. In DNA form, the CDR3 reads TGTGCCAGCAGCTTTAACAGGGGACAAGAGACCCAGTACTTC.

V and J are TRBV27 and TRBJ2-5; possible D gene TRBD2, 5 bases. Germline V gene sequence: CDR1 MNHEY, CDR2 SMNVEV (reference sequence). CDR3 size: 9 residues. The chain's CDR3 is CPTGVTQYF. In nucleotides, the CDR3 is TGTCCGACCGGGGTGACCCAGTACTTC.